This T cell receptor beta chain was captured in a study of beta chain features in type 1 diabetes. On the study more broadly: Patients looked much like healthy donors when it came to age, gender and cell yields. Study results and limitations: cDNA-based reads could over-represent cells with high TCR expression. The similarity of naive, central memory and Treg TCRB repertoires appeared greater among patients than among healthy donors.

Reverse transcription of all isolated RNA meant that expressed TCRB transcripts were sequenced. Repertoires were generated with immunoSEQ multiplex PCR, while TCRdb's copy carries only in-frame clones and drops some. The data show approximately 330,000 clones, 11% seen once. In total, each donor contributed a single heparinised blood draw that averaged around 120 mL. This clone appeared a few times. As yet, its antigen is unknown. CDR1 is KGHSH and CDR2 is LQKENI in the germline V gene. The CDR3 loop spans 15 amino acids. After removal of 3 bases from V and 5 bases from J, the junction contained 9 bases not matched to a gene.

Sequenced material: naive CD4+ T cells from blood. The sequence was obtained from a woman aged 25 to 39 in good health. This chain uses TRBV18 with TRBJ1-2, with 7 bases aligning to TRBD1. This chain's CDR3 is CASSPGTARRYGYTF. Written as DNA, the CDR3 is TGTGCCAGCTCACCGGGGACAGCCAGACGTTATGGCTACACCTTC.